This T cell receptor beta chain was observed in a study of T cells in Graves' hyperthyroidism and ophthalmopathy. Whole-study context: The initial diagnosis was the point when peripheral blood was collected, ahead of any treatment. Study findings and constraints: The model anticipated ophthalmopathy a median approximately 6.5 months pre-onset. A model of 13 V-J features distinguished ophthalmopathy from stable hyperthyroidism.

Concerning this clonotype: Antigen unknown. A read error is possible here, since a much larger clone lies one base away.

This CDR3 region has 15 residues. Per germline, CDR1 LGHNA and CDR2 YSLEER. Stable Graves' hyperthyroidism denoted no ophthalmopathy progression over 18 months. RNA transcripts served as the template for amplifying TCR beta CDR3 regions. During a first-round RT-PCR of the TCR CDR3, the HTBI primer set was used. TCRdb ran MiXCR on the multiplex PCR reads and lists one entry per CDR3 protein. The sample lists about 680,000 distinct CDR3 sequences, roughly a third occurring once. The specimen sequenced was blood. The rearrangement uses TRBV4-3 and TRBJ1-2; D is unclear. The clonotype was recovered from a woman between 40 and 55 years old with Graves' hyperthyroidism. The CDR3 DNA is TGCGCCAGCGGCCAAGATCTGGACTTGGACTATGGCTACACCTTC. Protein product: CASGQDLDLDYGYTF.